This TCR beta chain was captured in a study of blood T cell repertoires in COVID-19. Overall study: PBMCs, B-cell-depleted T cells, or T cells were the source of the cDNA or gDNA that made up the material.

J gave up 4 bases and V 7 bases, and 4 bases lay outside the gene matches. The CDR3 is 16 residues long. Looked up from germline, CDR1 is KGHDR and CDR2 is SFDVKD. Original analysis: Amplifying reference gene primers gave estimates of nucleated cell counts. Profiling relied on immunoSEQ multiplex PCR, and the TCRdb table lists in-frame clones only, not all of them. That table is the source of V, J and clone size, and D and trimming were worked out from the DNA. The table records 60,000 to 95,000 clones, roughly 70% of them present only once. V is TRBV24-1 and J is TRBJ2-2; 14 nucleotides match TRBD2. Specimen: peripheral blood. This TCR was recovered from a human donor with acute or convalescent COVID-19. The donor label of this sample is uncertain. The CDR3 region is CATSGTSGSSTGELFF. CDR3 in DNA: TGTGCCACCAGCGGGACTAGCGGGAGTAGCACCGGGGAGCTGTTTTTT.